Sequencing of this T cell receptor beta chain was carried out in a study of Ad26.COV2.S vaccination and SARS-CoV-2 variants. Specified treatment: 15 to 20 received Ad26.COV2.S at low or high dose, single or two shots; several received placebo; per-sample allocation not given. Material that was analyzed had been drawn on day 63 after the first vaccine or placebo injection. TCRdb's copy holds only in-frame clones and misses some; the assay was immunoSEQ multiplex PCR. The repertoire holds roughly 400,000 clones, with 90% as singletons. Between the trimmed V and J ends, which lost 3 bases and 3 bases, there was a span of 21 bases. The CDR3 contains 18 residues. Germline CDR1 LGHNA, CDR2 YNFKEQ. This clone was recorded only once.

This chain links TRBV4-2 with TRBJ2-1; maybe TRBD2 (5 bases). Sequences were derived from peripheral blood, sampled in a trial of Ad26.COV2.S vaccine versus placebo. The sequence was collected from a person aged 18-65 years who received the Ad26.COV2.S COVID-19 vaccine or a placebo. In DNA form, the CDR3 reads TGTGCCAGCAGCCACCCCGCGGGCGGCGGGTTGTTCTACAATGAGCAGTTCTTC. Its protein product is CASSHPAGGGLFYNEQFF.